This T cell receptor (beta chain) was recorded in a study of Tregs in tolerant kidney transplant recipients. The wider study: Mixed chimerism was transient after nonmyeloablative marrow transplants from related graft donors. Study results and caveats: No direct test of biological reproducibility was done here. The most relevant donor-specific Treg TCRbeta repertoire apparently came from expansion with activated donor B cells.

Deletions cut 4 bases from V and 4 bases from J, with 17 bases between. This CDR3 has 16 amino acids. Germline values: CDR1 MGHRA, CDR2 YSYEKL. Profiling relied on immunoSEQ multiplex PCR, and the TCRdb table lists in-frame clones only, not all of them. The data contain approximately 67,000 clones, roughly 89% of them singletons. A remark on this clone: No antigen is known for it.

Thawed PBMCs were FACS-sorted into unstimulated CD4+CD25+CD127- regulatory T cells, CD4+CD25- non-regulatory cells, CD4 and CD8 cells. This TCR derives from a human donor who received a combined kidney and bone marrow transplant. The chain has TRBV4-1 and TRBJ2-1, with D possibly being TRBD2 (6 bases). The source material was CD8+ T cells from blood, sampled before the transplant. The CDR3 DNA sequence: TGCGCCAGCAGCCCCGGAGGGGCCAGCGGTTACAATGAGCAGTTCTTC. Residues: CASSPGGASGYNEQFF.